The 21 T cell receptor beta chains below all came from one sample that was sequenced in a study of CD8 T cells in ankylosing spondylitis. TCRdb passed the 5' RACE reads through MiXCR, listing each CDR3 protein once. The table has some 140,000 distinct CDR3 sequences, roughly 8% seen once. Sequenced: synovial fluid, either unsorted or a sorted T cell fraction (not recorded which). Source of these receptors: a male donor with ankylosing spondylitis.

J is TRBJ1-5 and V is TRBV29-1, with TRBD1 as a possible D gene (5 bases). The CDR3 extends over 13 amino acids. Germline-derived CDR1 and CDR2 are SQVTM and ANQGSEA. Deletions cut 4 bases from V and 5 bases from J, with 12 bases between. The CDR3 DNA reads TGCAGCGTTGCGCTCGGGGGGGATCAGCCCCAGCATTTT. Translating it yields CSVALGGDQPQHF.

This clonotype appeared a few times. The CDR3 sequence is CASSQGWAGTGNQPQHF. In nucleotides, the CDR3 is TGCGCCAGCAGCCAAGGTTGGGCGGGGACGGGCAATCAGCCCCAGCATTTT. V usage is TRBV4-1 and J usage is TRBJ1-5; a possible D gene is TRBD1 (5 bases). The CDR3 sequence is 17 residues long. Germline V gives CDR1 MGHRA, CDR2 YSYEKL. The ends were cut back, 1 base at V and 2 bases at J, with 15 bases in the middle.

This clonotype was seen a few times. The chain uses TRBV20-1 and TRBJ1-3; tentatively, D is TRBD1 (5 bases). This CDR3 has 14 residues. V was shortened by 5 bases and J by 3 bases, with 14 bases between the two germline ends. Germline V lookup: CDR1 DFQATT, CDR2 SNEGSKA (reference sequence). CDR3 region: CSAGALPGGNTIYF. The DNA for the CDR3 is TGCAGTGCTGGGGCCCTCCCGGGTGGAAACACCATATATTTT.

The sample holds many counts of this clonotype. The V and J genes are TRBV6-2 or TRBV6-3 and TRBJ2-2, with D hard to call. In germline, CDR1 is MNHEY, CDR2 SVGEGT. This CDR3 is built from 14 residues. V dropped 6 bases and J dropped 3 bases, with 11 bases sitting between them. CDR3 in amino acids: CASSLSTDTGELFF. In DNA form, the CDR3 reads TGTGCCAGCAGCCTAAGCACGGACACCGGGGAGCTGTTTTTT.

This clonotype has a handful of counts. This chain connects TRBV12-3 or TRBV12-4 to TRBJ2-3, with 7 positions matching TRBD2. V shed 4 bases and J 2 bases; nucleotides not matched to a gene: 9. The CDR3 is 16 residues long. Here the CDR3 reads CASSSASGRATDTQYF. The CDR3 DNA sequence: TGTGCCAGCAGTTCGGCTAGCGGACGTGCCACAGATACGCAGTATTTT.

This clonotype was observed many times. The chain employs TRBV5-1 and TRBJ2-7; D may be TRBD2 (5 bases). V lost 3 bases and J lost 6, with 13 bases in between. Germline values: CDR1 SGHRS, CDR2 YFSETQ. This CDR3 has 13 residues. This CDR3 is CASSWYGEPEQYF. The CDR3 nucleotides read TGCGCCAGCAGCTGGTATGGGGAGCCCGAGCAGTACTTC.

The V gene is TRBV5-1, the J gene TRBJ2-1, with D unresolved. The V end lost 2 bases, the J end lost 1 base, and 16 bases lay between the germline ends. CDR3 length: 17 residues. Germline values: CDR1 SGHRS, CDR2 YFSETQ. CDR3 loop: CASSFLETLSSYNEQFF. CDR3 nucleotides: TGCGCCAGCAGCTTCTTGGAGACTCTCTCATCCTACAATGAGCAGTTCTTC.

The gene calls are TRBV12-3 or TRBV12-4 and TRBJ2-1, with 8 positions matching TRBD2. The CDR3 runs to 16 residues. J lost 5 bases, V lost 5 bases, and 11 bases had no gene match. CDR3: CASSPDGREVNNEQFF. Here the CDR3 DNA reads TGTGCCAGCAGTCCCGACGGGCGGGAGGTCAACAATGAGCAGTTCTTC.

This clonotype appeared a few times. Germline is not matched at one junction end, which may reflect a read error. The chain links TRBV5-6 to TRBJ2-1; 7 nucleotides line up with TRBD2. The CDR3 spans 13 residues. CDR1 SGHDT and CDR2 YYEEEE come from the germline V gene. DNA for the CDR3: TGTGCCAGCAGTAGCGGGTACATATGGGAGCAGTCCTTC. This gives the protein CASSSGYIWEQSF.

The chain combines TRBV5-6 with TRBJ2-5; possible D gene TRBD1, 6 bases. CDR3 length equals 16 residues. In germline, CDR1 is SGHDT, CDR2 YYEEEE. V lost 1 base and J 2 bases, leaving 15 bases between the germline ends. CDR3 sequence (DNA): TGTGCCAGCAGCTTGTCCTGGGACACGACGCAAGAGACCCAGTACTTC. It translates to CASSLSWDTTQETQYF. The variable domain in full, with the rest retrieved from reference TRBV5-6 and TRBJ2-5, is DAGVTQSPTHLIKTRGQQVTLRCSPKSGHDTVSWYQQALGQGPQFIFQYYEEEERQRGNFPDRFSGHQFPNYSSELNVNALLLGDSALYLCASSLSWDTTQETQYFGPGTRLLVL.

Only a few counts were recorded for this clonotype. The genes are TRBV20-1 and TRBJ2-1; 7 nucleotides align to TRBD2. V shed 6 bases, J shed 7 bases, and the junction held 15 bases outside the gene matches. Germline lookup yields CDR1 DFQATT and CDR2 SNEGSKA (reference sequence). The CDR3 has 15 residues. CDR3 bases: TGCAGTGCCCGGTGGGAGGGCCTTTTGGCAAATGAGCAGTTCTTC. Protein: CSARWEGLLANEQFF.

This clonotype is labeled as medium-sized. V and J are TRBV24-1 and TRBJ1-5; D not certain. This CDR3 has 16 residues. CDR1 and CDR2 from the germline V gene are KGHDR and SFDVKD. Trimming stripped 4 bases from V and 0 bases from J, with 12 bases between. The CDR3 region has the DNA TGTGCCACCAGTGACCGGACTTTTAATAGCAATCAGCCCCAGCATTTT. Translation gives CATSDRTFNSNQPQHF.

The rearrangement joins TRBV7-8 to TRBJ1-5; 7 bases are shared with TRBD1. V trimming: 5 bases; J trimming: 7 bases; junction bases outside the gene matches: 5. The CDR3 is 13 residues long. Looked up from germline, CDR1 is SGHVS and CDR2 is FQNEAQ. CDR3 coding DNA: TGTGCCAGCAGCACGGACAGGAACCAGCCCCAGCATTTT. It is translated as CASSTDRNQPQHF.

J is TRBJ2-5 and V is TRBV7-3; TRBD1 matches at 10 bases. The CDR3 is 13 residues long. J lost 5 bases, V lost 5 bases, and 2 bases had no gene match. Germline V gives CDR1 SGHTA, CDR2 FQGTGA. CDR3 coding DNA: TGTGCCAGCAGCATGGGACAGGGGGAGACCCAGTACTTC. Protein sequence: CASSMGQGETQYF. Drawing the rest from reference TRBV7-3 and TRBJ2-5, the complete variable domain is GAGVSQTPSNKVTEKGKYVELRCDPISGHTALYWYRQSLGQGPEFLIYFQGTGAADDSGLPNDRFFAVRPEGSVSTLKIQRTERGDSAVYLCASSMGQGETQYFGPGTRLLVL.

This clonotype has more than one count but fewer than ten. The genes are TRBV28 and TRBJ2-5; D is unresolved. Germline V gives CDR1 MDHEN, CDR2 SYDVKM. V was trimmed by 7 bases and J by 3 bases, leaving 18 bases between them. The CDR3 is 15 residues long. CDR3 in amino acids: CASTPGSWGKETQYF. In DNA form, the CDR3 reads TGTGCCAGCACCCCTGGGTCCTGGGGAAAAGAGACCCAGTACTTC.

This clonotype was seen repeatedly, ten times or more. The rearrangement uses TRBV12-3 or TRBV12-4 and TRBJ1-2; D not certain. The CDR3 consists of 12 residues. Between the trimmed V and J ends, which lost 7 bases and 8 bases, there was a span of 14 bases. CDR3 in amino acids: CASKLLEGGYTF. DNA of the CDR3: TGTGCCAGCAAACTTTTGGAAGGAGGCTACACCTTC.

This clonotype was counted a few times. The chain joins TRBV20-1 to TRBJ1-1, with D unresolved. Looked up from germline, CDR1 is DFQATT and CDR2 is SNEGSKA (reference sequence). The CDR3 runs to 16 residues. The V and J ends lost 6 bases and 0 bases respectively, with 20 bases between them. This CDR3 reads CSAINRRWGMNTEAFF. The CDR3 nucleotides are TGCAGTGCCATTAACCGACGGTGGGGAATGAACACTGAAGCTTTCTTT.

The chain couples TRBV3-1 to TRBJ1-5; D gene uncertain. There are 14 residues in the CDR3. Germline CDR1 is LGHDT and CDR2 is YNNKEL (reference sequence). Trimming removed 3 bases from V and 4 bases from J, with 10 bases in between. CDR3 nucleotides: TGTGCCAGCAGCCACGGACGGCAAAATCAGCCCCAGCATTTT. The encoded protein is CASSHGRQNQPQHF. The variable domain in full, with the rest retrieved from reference TRBV3-1 and TRBJ1-5, is DTAVSQTPKYLVTQMGNDKSIKCEQNLGHDTMYWYKQDSKKFLKIMFSYNNKELIINETVPNRFSPKSPDKAHLNLHINSLELGDSAVYFCASSHGRQNQPQHFGDGTRLSIL.

This clonotype has a count of ten or more. The rearrangement uses TRBV4-3 and TRBJ2-1, with TRBD2 matching over 9 bases. The CDR3 runs to 20 residues. The trim removed 4 bases at V and 6 bases at J, leaving 22 bases unmatched. Germline lookup yields CDR1 LGHNA and CDR2 YSLEER. The CDR3 nucleotides are TGCGCCAGCAGCCGAAACTATGACTGGCGGGGGGGCCCAAACCTCAATGAGCAGTTCTTC. This codes for CASSRNYDWRGGPNLNEQFF.

This clonotype showed up many times. The DNA of the CDR3 is TGTGCCAGCAGCGTAGGATTAGCGGGAACCTACAATGAGCAGTTCTTC. Translating gives CASSVGLAGTYNEQFF. The V call is TRBV9, the J call TRBJ2-1; 8 nucleotides line up with TRBD2. After removal of 0 bases from V and 2 bases from J, the junction contained 4 bases not matched to a gene. The CDR3 sequence is 16 residues long. The germline CDR1 and CDR2 sequences are SGDLS and YYNGEE. Looking up the rest from reference TRBV9 and TRBJ2-1 gives the full variable domain: DSGVTQTPKHLITATGQRVTLRCSPRSGDLSVYWYQQSLDQGLQFLIQYYNGEERAKGNILERFSAQQFPDLHSELNLSSLELGDSALYFCASSVGLAGTYNEQFFGPGTRLTVL.

This clonotype has at least ten counts. The chain uses TRBV7-9 and TRBJ2-1; D is uncertain. Germline V gives CDR1 SEHNR, CDR2 FQNEAQ (reference sequence). V lost 2 bases, J lost 6 bases, and 8 bases lay in between. The CDR3 totals 13 residues. The CDR3 here is CASSLKIGNEQFF. The CDR3 bases are TGTGCCAGCAGCTTAAAGATAGGCAATGAGCAGTTCTTC. The full variable domain, rest sourced from reference TRBV7-9 and TRBJ2-1, is DTGVSQNPRHKITKRGQNVTFRCDPISEHNRLYWYRQTLGQGPEFLTYFQNEAQLEKSRLLSDRFSAERPKGSFSTLEIQRTEQGDSAMYLCASSLKIGNEQFFGPGTRLTVL.